What follows is one T cell receptor beta chain and its context. What it binds is unknown. The CDR3 contains 11 residues. Per the germline V gene, CDR1 is MDHEN and CDR2 is SYDVKM. These data come from a study of CXCR3-negative and CXCR3-positive naive CD8 T cells. Study-level findings and limits: CXCR3-positive naive cells had more hydrophobic TRB CDR3s than CXCR3-negative naive cells. Surface CD5 looked about the same in the naive subsets, so the authors worked out TCR strength from TRB CDR3 properties. Diversity in memory CD8+ cells fell much lower than the comparably high levels seen in both naive subsets.

Carrying UMI labels, the TRB cDNA libraries were prepared through 5' RACE. TCRdb re-called the 5' RACE reads and catalogs CDR3 proteins one per entry, DNA excluded. This sample's table reports approximately 100,000 distinct CDR3 sequences. This rearrangement joins TRBV28 to TRBJ1-2; lacking DNA, the TRBD1 call made by TCRdb goes unchecked. The source of this sequence is a human donor in good health. Some clones in this sample may be carry-over from other donors' samples. Sequencing input: naive CXCR3+ CD8+ T cells from blood. Regarding subset: CD45RO-CCR7+CD27+CD95- naive CD8+ T cells expressing CXCR3 (TNR3+). CDR3 region: CAGQQGNGYTF.